One and the same sample provided the 30 T cell receptor beta chains below, sequenced in a study of blood T cell repertoires in COVID-19. The repertoire was sequenced with immunoSEQ multiplex PCR; TCRdb's copy has only in-frame clones and lacks some. The data contain roughly 260,000 clones, approximately 83% of them seen just once; the ten biggest clones take up about 3.9%. Sequencing was done on a sample of PBMCs or T cells enriched from blood (not recorded which). Every receptor here comes from a woman in her forties who had been exposed to COVID-19.

The chain has TRBV5-8 and TRBJ1-6; D is undetermined. The CDR3 consists of 15 residues. The V end lost 7 bases, the J end lost 4 bases, and 15 bases lay between the germline ends. CDR1 and CDR2 (germline): SGHTS, YDEGEE. The CDR3 nucleotides are TGTGCCAGCGGCAACCCGAAAAAATATAATTCACCCCTCCACTTT. Translating it yields CASGNPKKYNSPLHF. Looking up the rest from reference TRBV5-8 and TRBJ1-6 gives the full variable domain: EAGVTQSPTHLIKTRGQQATLRCSPISGHTSVYWYQQALGLGLQFLLWYDEGEERNRGNFPPRFSGRQFPNYSSELNVNALELEDSALYLCASGNPKKYNSPLHFGNGTRLTVT.

The V gene is TRBV3-1 (or the pseudogene TRBV3-2), the J gene TRBJ2-7; 11 nucleotides agree with TRBD1. This CDR3 region has 15 residues. V lost 6 bases to trimming and J lost 3 bases; unmatched junction nucleotides: 7. Germline V gives CDR1 LGHDT, CDR2 YNNKEL (reference sequence). The CDR3: CASRRTGTGGYEQYF. The CDR3, as DNA: TGTGCCAGCAGACGCACCGGGACAGGGGGCTACGAGCAGTACTTC.

The rearrangement joins TRBV2 to TRBJ1-2; no clear D. Germline CDR1 is SNHLY and CDR2 is FYNNEI. The CDR3 length is 13 residues. V shed 7 bases and J shed 4 bases, with 13 bases lying between them. The CDR3 reads CASNAPLSYGYTF. The CDR3 nucleotides read TGTGCCAGCAATGCCCCACTAAGCTATGGCTACACCTTC.

The V gene is TRBV7-9, the J gene TRBJ1-1, with 9 bases matching TRBD1. Per the germline V gene, CDR1 is SEHNR and CDR2 is FQNEAQ (reference sequence). Germline trimming cut 3 bases from V and 4 bases from J; bases unmatched to any gene: 3. The CDR3 extends over 14 amino acids. The CDR3 loop reads CASSFSDRGTEAFF. The CDR3 nucleotides read TGTGCCAGCAGCTTCTCGGACAGGGGCACTGAAGCTTTCTTT.

The J gene is TRBJ1-1, the V gene TRBV19; D might be TRBD1 (6 bases). Trimming took 6 bases from V and 7 from J, leaving 18 bases between them. Looked up from germline, CDR1 is LNHDA and CDR2 is SQIVND (reference sequence). The CDR3 has 14 amino acids. CDR3 DNA sequence: TGTGCCAGTAGCATGGACATCTTAGGGGGTGAAGCTTTCTTT. Encoded protein: CASSMDILGGEAFF. The entire variable domain, with the rest obtained from reference TRBV19 and TRBJ1-1, is as follows: DGGITQSPKYLFRKEGQNVTLSCEQNLNHDAMYWYRQDPGQGLRLIYYSQIVNDFQKGDIAEGYSVSREKKESFPLTVTSAQKNPTAFYLCASSMDILGGEAFFGQGTRLTVV.

CDR3: CASSLMGHNYEQYF. DNA for the CDR3: TGTGCCAGCAGCTTAATGGGACACAACTACGAGCAGTACTTC. The chain links TRBV7-3 to TRBJ2-7, with D possibly TRBD1 on 6 matching bases. V lost 1 base and J lost 3, with 10 bases in between. Germline V CDR1 and CDR2: SGHTA, FQGTGA. CDR3 length: 14 residues.

The chain employs TRBV5-1 and TRBJ1-1; TRBD1 matches 7 bases. Germline lookup yields CDR1 SGHRS and CDR2 YFSETQ. Unmatched junction bases numbered 10, after V lost 4 bases and J lost 4 bases. The CDR3 is 15 residues long. Written as DNA, the CDR3 is TGCGCCAGCAGCCCGATGACAGGGTTGGGCACTGAAGCTTTCTTT. Its translation is CASSPMTGLGTEAFF. Variable domain in full (rest from reference TRBV5-1 and TRBJ1-1): KAGVTQTPRYLIKTRGQQVTLSCSPISGHRSVSWYQQTPGQGLQFLFEYFSETQRNKGNFPGRFSGRQFSNSRSEMNVSTLELGDSALYLCASSPMTGLGTEAFFGQGTRLTVV.

This clone has a single count. The chain employs TRBV3-1 (or the pseudogene TRBV3-2) and TRBJ1-2; 9 bases are a match to TRBD1. The CDR3 runs to 19 residues. V was pared by 3 bases and J by 2 bases, with 16 bases of the junction left unmatched. Germline CDR1 is LGHDT and CDR2 is YNNKEL (reference sequence). Here the CDR3 reads CASSHWAGTGNLKNYGYTF. As DNA, the CDR3 is TGTGCCAGCAGCCATTGGGCCGGGACAGGGAATTTAAAAAACTATGGCTACACCTTC.

The V and J genes are TRBV27 and TRBJ2-7, with 7 bases fitting TRBD1. The CDR3 sequence is 14 residues long. The J segment lost 9 bases and the V segment lost 5 bases, leaving 13 bases of the junction unmatched. The germline V gene has CDR1 MNHEY and CDR2 SMNVEV (reference sequence). Here the CDR3 reads CASSPTGQASRQYF. In DNA form, the CDR3 reads TGTGCCAGCAGTCCCACAGGACAGGCTAGCAGGCAGTACTTC.

There are a few counts of this clone. The junction departs from the called germline gene at one end, perhaps through a read error. The chain combines TRBV18 with TRBJ2-5; 13 bases match TRBD2. This CDR3 contains 17 residues. Germline assignment: CDR1 KGHSH and CDR2 LQKENI. This CDR3 reads CASSPLAGGQASETQYF. CDR3 in DNA: TGTGCCAGCTCCCCACTAGCGGGGGGGCAAGCGAGCGAGACCCAGTACTTC.

This clone was seen once. The rearrangement links TRBV3-1 (or the pseudogene TRBV3-2) to TRBJ2-7, with 8 bases that match TRBD1. The V and J ends lost 4 bases and 1 base, in that order; junction bases with no gene match: 12. Per the germline V gene, CDR1 is LGHDT and CDR2 is YNNKEL (reference sequence). This CDR3 has 17 residues. The CDR3 region is CASSLEIRGQESYEQYF. As DNA, the CDR3 is TGTGCCAGCAGCCTAGAGATCCGGGGACAGGAATCCTACGAGCAGTACTTC.

The J gene is TRBJ2-1, the V gene TRBV9; 10 positions match TRBD2. The CDR3 runs to 16 residues. CDR1 and CDR2 (germline): SGDLS, YYNGEE. V gave up 3 bases and J gave up 7 bases; unmatched junction bases: 10. The CDR3 here is CASSATSGTRPNEQFF. CDR3 DNA sequence: TGTGCCAGCAGCGCTACTAGCGGGACCCGTCCTAATGAGCAGTTCTTC.

This clone has only one observation. The chain joins TRBV6-5 to TRBJ2-7, with 7 positions matching TRBD1. The CDR3 extends over 12 amino acids. The V gene's germline CDR1 is MNHEY and CDR2 SVGAGI. V lost 4 bases and J lost 6; bases outside the gene matches: 3. CDR3 bases: TGTGCCAGCAGTTCTACAGGGGCCGAGCAGTACTTC. It is translated as CASSSTGAEQYF.

The chain couples TRBV6-1 to TRBJ2-1, with a possible D match to TRBD2 (5 bases). The CDR3 has 15 residues. Germline V gives CDR1 MNHNS, CDR2 SASEGT. Trimming cost V 2 bases and J 3 bases, with 11 bases left between them. The CDR3 spells CASSELAGNYNEQFF. The CDR3 coding sequence is TGTGCCAGCAGTGAACTAGCCGGAAACTACAATGAGCAGTTCTTC.

This clone was counted a few times. The gene calls are TRBV11-2 and TRBJ2-2, with 9 nucleotides matching TRBD1. V shed 5 bases and J 4 bases; nucleotides not matched to a gene: 8. The CDR3 covers 16 residues. Looked up from germline, CDR1 is SGHAT and CDR2 is FQNNGV. For the CDR3, the DNA is TGTGCCAGCAGCCGAGGGACAGGGAAGGGCACCGGGGAGCTGTTTTTT. Amino acid sequence: CASSRGTGKGTGELFF. The complete variable domain, with remaining parts taken from reference TRBV11-2 and TRBJ2-2, reads EAGVAQSPRYKIIEKRQSVAFWCNPISGHATLYWYQQILGQGPKLLIQFQNNGVVDDSQLPKDRFSAERLKGVDSTLKIQPAKLEDSAVYLCASSRGTGKGTGELFFGEGSRLTVL.

This rearrangement joins TRBV7-3 to TRBJ1-1; tentative D call: TRBD1 (6 bases). Trimming shortened V by 4 bases and J by 4 bases, and 10 bases separated the two germline ends. The CDR3 runs to 13 residues. From germline, CDR1 is SGHTA and CDR2 FQGTGA. The CDR3 bases are TGTGCCAGCAGCTCAGGGGACGGCACTGAAGCTTTCTTT. Translation: CASSSGDGTEAFF.

This chain links TRBV19 with TRBJ1-1; D is uncertain. The CDR3 length is 12 residues. V lost 6 bases and J lost 5, with 10 bases in between. Germline CDR1 is LNHDA and CDR2 is SQIVND (reference sequence). The CDR3, as DNA: TGTGCCAGTAGAGGTTACGGGACTGAAGCTTTCTTT. It translates to CASRGYGTEAFF.

The chain is built from TRBV10-3 and TRBJ1-2, with 7 nucleotides matching TRBD1. The CDR3 covers 14 residues. The ends lost 3 bases at V and 8 bases at J; junction bases unmatched: 9. CDR1 is ENHRY and CDR2 is SYGVKD in the germline V gene. The CDR3 loop reads CAISERQGEGGYTF. The CDR3 nucleotides read TGTGCCATCAGTGAACGACAGGGAGAGGGGGGCTACACCTTC.

The rearrangement links TRBV7-3 to TRBJ2-5, with D perhaps matching TRBD1 (7 bases). V lost 5 bases and J lost 5, with 12 bases in between. CDR3 length equals 13 residues. Germline assignment: CDR1 SGHTA and CDR2 FQGTGA. CDR3 loop: CASSPQGRETQYF. The CDR3 DNA reads as TGTGCCAGCAGCCCACAGGGGAGGGAGACCCAGTACTTC.

This clone was observed once. The genes are TRBV5-1 and TRBJ2-3, with 7 positions matching TRBD1. The CDR3 has 14 residues. The V gene's germline CDR1 is SGHRS and CDR2 YFSETQ. Trimming removed 0 bases from V and 6 bases from J; junction bases left unmatched: 4. The DNA of the CDR3 is TGCGCCAGCAGCTTGGAGGGGGCAGAGGATACGCAGTATTTT. Translated, it gives CASSLEGAEDTQYF.

This clone came up a few times. The rearrangement joins TRBV5-1 to TRBJ2-3; 8 positions agree with TRBD2. Germline-derived CDR1 and CDR2 are SGHRS and YFSETQ. This CDR3 has 15 residues. V was clipped by 4 bases and J by 1 base; unmatched bases: 5. In nucleotides, the CDR3 is TGCGCCAGCAGCCTGCGGGGGGACGGCACAGATACGCAGTATTTT. Its protein is CASSLRGDGTDTQYF.

The rearrangement links TRBV10-3 to TRBJ2-1; 9 bases agree with TRBD2. J gave up 6 bases and V 8 bases, and 8 bases lay outside the gene matches. This CDR3 is 14 amino acids long. Germline loops: CDR1 ENHRY, CDR2 SYGVKD. The CDR3 bases are TGTGCCATCTCCTCGGGCGGGGGGGCCAATGAGCAGTTCTTC. Translation gives CAISSGGGANEQFF.

The rearrangement uses TRBV4-1 and TRBJ1-1, with a weak D call TRBD1 (5 bases). Germline V gives CDR1 MGHRA, CDR2 YSYEKL. The CDR3 runs to 13 residues. V gave up 1 base and J gave up 8 bases, with 11 bases separating them. CDR3 protein: CASSQGTLSEAFF. Here the CDR3 DNA reads TGCGCCAGCAGCCAAGGGACACTGAGCGAAGCTTTCTTT.

V and J are TRBV6-2 or TRBV6-3 and TRBJ2-7; D is unclear. Trimming shortened V by 3 bases and J by 0 bases, and 12 bases separated the two germline ends. Looked up from germline, CDR1 is MNHEY and CDR2 is SVGEGT. The CDR3 has 15 residues. The CDR3, as DNA: TGTGCCAGCAGTTATTGGTCAGCGAGCTCCTACGAGCAGTACTTC. Residues: CASSYWSASSYEQYF.

The rearrangement joins TRBV5-1 to TRBJ1-1; TRBD1 matches 8 bases. Germline lookup yields CDR1 SGHRS and CDR2 YFSETQ. Germline trimming cut 4 bases from V and 4 bases from J; bases unmatched to any gene: 6. The CDR3 spans 14 residues. CDR3 amino acids: CASSTTGGSTEAFF. The CDR3 coding sequence is TGCGCCAGCAGCACAACAGGGGGTAGCACTGAAGCTTTCTTT.

The genes are TRBV5-5 and TRBJ1-2; 10 bases are a match to TRBD1. CDR1 and CDR2 (germline): SGHKS, YYEKEE (reference sequence). This CDR3 spans 14 amino acids. Losses at the gene ends were 4 bases for V and 7 bases for J; bases not matched to a gene: 7. In DNA, the CDR3 is TGTGCCAGCAGCCCCGGGACAGGGGCGGCTGGCTACACCTTC. Protein: CASSPGTGAAGYTF.

The rearrangement uses TRBV4-2 and TRBJ1-2; D unresolved. V gave up 3 bases and J gave up 7 bases, with 18 bases separating them. The CDR3 loop spans 15 amino acids. The germline gives CDR1 LGHNA, CDR2 YNFKEQ. The CDR3 DNA follows: TGTGCCAGCAGCCACCAGACACCAATTAAAGGTGGCTACACCTTC. Translation gives CASSHQTPIKGGYTF.

The V gene is TRBV7-9, the J gene TRBJ1-4; no clear D gene. Per the germline V gene, CDR1 is SEHNR and CDR2 is FQNEAQ (reference sequence). This CDR3 has 11 amino acids. V lost 3 bases and J 7 bases, leaving 3 bases between the germline ends. CDR3 loop: CASSLSEKLFF. As DNA, the CDR3 is TGTGCCAGCAGCTTGAGTGAAAAACTGTTTTTT.

As DNA, the CDR3 is TGCGCCACCGGACAGGGAGGAACAGATACGCAGTATTTT. Translating gives CATGQGGTDTQYF. The V call is TRBV5-1, the J call TRBJ2-3; 8 nucleotides agree with TRBD1. The CDR3 extends over 13 amino acids. The ends lost 9 bases at V and 3 bases at J; junction bases unmatched: 6. CDR1 and CDR2 from the germline V gene are SGHRS and YFSETQ.

This CDR3 reads CASSPRGSGGYTGELFF. Here the CDR3 DNA reads TGTGCCAGCAGCCCCCGGGGAAGCGGGGGGTACACCGGGGAGCTGTTTTTT. The rearrangement joins TRBV11-3 to TRBJ2-2, with TRBD2 matching 9 bases. V lost 5 bases and J lost 3; bases outside the gene matches: 10. CDR3 length equals 17 residues. Germline assignment: CDR1 SGHNT and CDR2 YENEEA.